A selection of T cell receptor beta chains follows, all from one sample in a study of blood T cell repertoires in COVID-19. Profiling relied on immunoSEQ multiplex PCR, and the TCRdb table lists in-frame clones only, not all of them. In the table there are 25,000 to 35,000 clones, roughly 90% of which are singletons. The specimen was peripheral blood. The source of these receptors is a human donor in a cohort sampled during active COVID-19. CDR3s leave out the opening cysteine and the closing phenylalanine or tryptophan. Rows give clone size only sometimes, using once, few, many, or a class for an expanded clone.

v_gene: TRBV27; abundance: NA; len: 12; j_gene: TRBJ2-1; CDR3aa: ASSPRSGHNEQF
v_gene: TRBV4-2; abundance: NA; len: 14; j_gene: TRBJ2-7; CDR3aa: ASSQDRLAGSYEQY
v_gene: TRBV21-1; abundance: NA; len: 15; j_gene: TRBJ1-1; CDR3aa: ASSKEGQGAPNTEAF
v_gene: TRBV7-9; abundance: NA; len: 15; j_gene: TRBJ2-3; CDR3aa: ASSWGQGQGGTDTQY
v_gene: TRBV5-1; abundance: NA; len: 13; j_gene: TRBJ1-1; CDR3aa: ASSKNRVEDTEAF
v_gene: TRBV5-6; abundance: NA; len: 15; j_gene: TRBJ2-5; CDR3aa: ASSLGGVAGNQETQY
v_gene: TRBV27; abundance: NA; len: 12; j_gene: TRBJ2-7; CDR3aa: ASSFLAGSYEQY
v_gene: TRBV10-3; abundance: NA; len: 11; j_gene: TRBJ2-7; CDR3aa: AITSRTGDEQY
v_gene: TRBV6-2/TRBV6-3; abundance: NA; len: 16; j_gene: TRBJ2-2; CDR3aa: ASSYVGGLFANTGELF
v_gene: TRBV10-3; abundance: NA; len: 15; j_gene: TRBJ2-3; CDR3aa: AISEGPSGGAEDTQY
v_gene: TRBV6-5; abundance: once; len: 10; j_gene: TRBJ2-1; CDR3aa: ASRPTGAEQF
v_gene: TRBV5-4; abundance: NA; len: 11; j_gene: TRBJ1-1; CDR3aa: ASSSEGNTEAF
v_gene: TRBV6-1; abundance: NA; len: 12; j_gene: TRBJ1-5; CDR3aa: ASSDGTGEAPQH
v_gene: TRBV5-4; abundance: NA; len: 12; j_gene: TRBJ2-1; CDR3aa: ASSFSRGYNEQF
v_gene: TRBV11-3; abundance: NA; len: 16; j_gene: TRBJ2-5; CDR3aa: ASSPRAIERGGQETQY
v_gene: TRBV11-2; abundance: NA; len: 13; j_gene: TRBJ2-1; CDR3aa: ASSFGLAGGYEQF
v_gene: TRBV7-9; abundance: NA; len: 13; j_gene: TRBJ2-7; CDR3aa: ASSPRAGGTDEQY
v_gene: TRBV3-1/TRBV3-2; abundance: NA; len: 14; j_gene: TRBJ1-2; CDR3aa: ASSPPVVQGGYGYT
v_gene: TRBV9; abundance: NA; len: 13; j_gene: TRBJ1-6; CDR3aa: ASRPTGVNNSPLH
v_gene: TRBV6-1; abundance: NA; len: 14; j_gene: TRBJ1-5; CDR3aa: ASSERHSQGAGPQH
v_gene: TRBV9; abundance: NA; len: 13; j_gene: TRBJ2-7; CDR3aa: ASSVGATGYHEQY
v_gene: TRBV6-2/TRBV6-3; abundance: NA; len: 12; j_gene: TRBJ2-1; CDR3aa: ASSYDRVIDEQF
v_gene: TRBV19; abundance: NA; len: 14; j_gene: TRBJ2-1; CDR3aa: ASSIAFGTGGDEQF
v_gene: TRBV25-1; abundance: once; len: 13; j_gene: TRBJ2-5; CDR3aa: ASSGQGGVLETQY
v_gene: TRBV9; abundance: NA; len: 11; j_gene: TRBJ1-2; CDR3aa: ASSAGKNYGYT
v_gene: TRBV27; abundance: NA; len: 12; j_gene: TRBJ2-7; CDR3aa: ASSPGTQAYEQY
v_gene: TRBV5-6; abundance: NA; len: 15; j_gene: TRBJ1-4; CDR3aa: ASSLVANRGLGEKLF
v_gene: TRBV5-6; abundance: NA; len: 13; j_gene: TRBJ2-4; CDR3aa: ASSTAGGFKNIQY
v_gene: TRBV28; abundance: NA; len: 11; j_gene: TRBJ2-7; CDR3aa: ASEPGAGHEQY
v_gene: TRBV24-1; abundance: NA; len: 12; j_gene: TRBJ1-5; CDR3aa: ATSPDRSSQPQH
v_gene: TRBV5-4; abundance: NA; len: 15; j_gene: TRBJ2-3; CDR3aa: ASSLARGLAAGDTQY
v_gene: TRBV6-5; abundance: NA; len: 12; j_gene: TRBJ2-5; CDR3aa: ASSYSSGGETQY
v_gene: TRBV11-2; abundance: NA; len: 11; j_gene: TRBJ1-1; CDR3aa: ASSPGLNTEAF
v_gene: TRBV5-4; abundance: once; len: 13; j_gene: TRBJ1-2; CDR3aa: ASSPKTGGDYGYT
v_gene: TRBV6-6; abundance: few; len: 12; j_gene: TRBJ1-5; CDR3aa: ASSETGGDQPQH
v_gene: TRBV27; abundance: NA; len: 12; j_gene: TRBJ2-7; CDR3aa: ASNEGGGPYEQY
v_gene: TRBV13; abundance: NA; len: 13; j_gene: TRBJ2-7; CDR3aa: ASSLGLGSPYEQY
v_gene: TRBV29-1; abundance: NA; len: 10; j_gene: TRBJ2-1; CDR3aa: SGVGGEGEQF
v_gene: TRBV19; abundance: NA; len: 17; j_gene: TRBJ2-1; CDR3aa: ASSPQTTKGGGGNNEQF
v_gene: TRBV7-2; abundance: NA; len: 11; j_gene: TRBJ1-1; CDR3aa: ASSIDGGTEAF
v_gene: TRBV4-1; abundance: NA; len: 13; j_gene: TRBJ2-7; CDR3aa: ASSQGPGKTYEQY
v_gene: TRBV2; abundance: once; len: 13; j_gene: TRBJ2-5; CDR3aa: ASHARGTGQETQY
v_gene: TRBV3-1/TRBV3-2; abundance: NA; len: 13; j_gene: TRBJ1-5; CDR3aa: ASSQDPGSNQPQH
v_gene: TRBV4-3; abundance: few; len: 17; j_gene: TRBJ2-6; CDR3aa: ASSQVRTGVGTGANVLT
v_gene: TRBV9; abundance: NA; len: 14; j_gene: TRBJ2-3; CDR3aa: ASSETSGASTDTQY
v_gene: TRBV4-2; abundance: once; len: 10; j_gene: TRBJ2-1; CDR3aa: ASSLRGDEQF
v_gene: TRBV9; abundance: NA; len: 13; j_gene: TRBJ2-7; CDR3aa: ASSVEQGAGYEQY
v_gene: TRBV27; abundance: NA; len: 11; j_gene: TRBJ2-7; CDR3aa: ASSLRAAYEQY
v_gene: TRBV19; abundance: NA; len: 16; j_gene: TRBJ1-3; CDR3aa: ASSYGSGTGDGGNTIY
v_gene: TRBV5-6; abundance: NA; len: 13; j_gene: TRBJ1-5; CDR3aa: ASSLGSGSNQPQH
v_gene: TRBV6-5; abundance: NA; len: 12; j_gene: TRBJ2-1; CDR3aa: ASMRGGRYNEQF
v_gene: TRBV9; abundance: NA; len: 13; j_gene: TRBJ1-1; CDR3aa: ASSAGQALNTEAF
v_gene: TRBV11-1; abundance: once; len: 13; j_gene: TRBJ2-3; CDR3aa: ASSPIEGTLYTQY
v_gene: TRBV30; abundance: NA; len: 10; j_gene: TRBJ2-2; CDR3aa: AWTGDTGELF
v_gene: TRBV6-5; abundance: NA; len: 12; j_gene: TRBJ2-7; CDR3aa: ASRPGQGAYEQY
v_gene: TRBV19; abundance: NA; len: 19; j_gene: TRBJ2-3; CDR3aa: ASSIGHYNLDRDPSTDTQY